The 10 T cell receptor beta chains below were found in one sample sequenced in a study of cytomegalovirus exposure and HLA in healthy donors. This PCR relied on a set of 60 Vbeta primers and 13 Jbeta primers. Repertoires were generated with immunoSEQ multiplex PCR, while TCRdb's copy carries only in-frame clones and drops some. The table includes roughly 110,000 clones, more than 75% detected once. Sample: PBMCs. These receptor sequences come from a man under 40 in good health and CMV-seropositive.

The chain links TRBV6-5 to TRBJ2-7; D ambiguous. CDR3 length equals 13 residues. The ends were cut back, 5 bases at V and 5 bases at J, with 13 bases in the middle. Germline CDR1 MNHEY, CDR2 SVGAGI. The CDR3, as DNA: TGTGCCAGCAGTATAGGCAGGTACGACGAGCAGTACTTC. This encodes CASSIGRYDEQYF.

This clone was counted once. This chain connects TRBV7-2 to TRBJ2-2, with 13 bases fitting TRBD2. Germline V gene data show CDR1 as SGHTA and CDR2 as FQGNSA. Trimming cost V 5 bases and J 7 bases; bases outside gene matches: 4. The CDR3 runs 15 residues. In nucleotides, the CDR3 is TGTGCCAGCAGCCACTGGACTAGCGGGGGCGGGGAGCTGTTTTTT. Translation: CASSHWTSGGGELFF.

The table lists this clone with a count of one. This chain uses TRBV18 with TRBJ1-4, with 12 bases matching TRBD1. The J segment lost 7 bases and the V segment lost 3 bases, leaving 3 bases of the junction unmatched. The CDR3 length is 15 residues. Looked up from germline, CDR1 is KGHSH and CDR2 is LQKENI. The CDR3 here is CASSPKGQGAEKLFF. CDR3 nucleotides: TGTGCCAGCTCACCTAAGGGACAGGGGGCTGAAAAACTGTTTTTT.

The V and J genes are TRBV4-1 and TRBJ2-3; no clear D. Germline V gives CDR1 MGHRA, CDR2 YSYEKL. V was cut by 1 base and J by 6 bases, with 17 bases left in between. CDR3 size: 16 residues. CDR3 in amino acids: CASSQAISPSADTQYF. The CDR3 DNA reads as TGCGCCAGCAGCCAAGCGATTTCTCCTAGTGCTGATACGCAGTATTTT.

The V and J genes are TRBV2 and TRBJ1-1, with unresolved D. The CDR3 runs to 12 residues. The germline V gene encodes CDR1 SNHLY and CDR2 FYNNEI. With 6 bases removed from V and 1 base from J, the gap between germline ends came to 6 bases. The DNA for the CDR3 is TGTGCCAGCAGCGCACAGAACACTGAAGCTTTCTTT. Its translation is CASSAQNTEAFF.

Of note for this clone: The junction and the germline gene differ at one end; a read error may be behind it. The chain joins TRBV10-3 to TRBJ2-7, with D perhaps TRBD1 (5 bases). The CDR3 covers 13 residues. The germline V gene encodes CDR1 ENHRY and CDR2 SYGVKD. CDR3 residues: CAVSVGHSYEQYF. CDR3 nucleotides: TGCGCCGTCAGTGTTGGACATTCCTACGAGCAGTACTTC.

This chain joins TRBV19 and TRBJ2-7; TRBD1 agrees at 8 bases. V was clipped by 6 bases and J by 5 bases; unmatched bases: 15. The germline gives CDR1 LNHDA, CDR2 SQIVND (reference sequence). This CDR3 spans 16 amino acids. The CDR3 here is CASRNFNRGYSDEQYF. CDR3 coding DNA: TGTGCCAGTAGAAACTTCAACAGGGGGTATAGCGACGAGCAGTACTTC. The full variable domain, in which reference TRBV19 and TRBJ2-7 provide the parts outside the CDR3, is DGGITQSPKYLFRKEGQNVTLSCEQNLNHDAMYWYRQDPGQGLRLIYYSQIVNDFQKGDIAEGYSVSREKKESFPLTVTSAQKNPTAFYLCASRNFNRGYSDEQYFGPGTRLTVT.

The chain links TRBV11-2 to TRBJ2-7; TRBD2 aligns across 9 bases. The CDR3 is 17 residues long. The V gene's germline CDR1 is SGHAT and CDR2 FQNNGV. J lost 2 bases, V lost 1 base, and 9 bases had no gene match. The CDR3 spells CASSLGARGGVAYEQYF. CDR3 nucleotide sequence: TGTGCCAGCAGCTTAGGCGCGCGCGGGGGGGTAGCCTACGAGCAGTACTTC. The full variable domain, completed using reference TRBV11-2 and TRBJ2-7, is EAGVAQSPRYKIIEKRQSVAFWCNPISGHATLYWYQQILGQGPKLLIQFQNNGVVDDSQLPKDRFSAERLKGVDSTLKIQPAKLEDSAVYLCASSLGARGGVAYEQYFGPGTRLTVT.

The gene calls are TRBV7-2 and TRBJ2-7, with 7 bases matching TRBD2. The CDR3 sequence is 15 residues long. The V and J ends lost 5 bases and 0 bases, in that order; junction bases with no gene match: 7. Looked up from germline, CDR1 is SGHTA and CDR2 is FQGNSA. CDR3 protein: CASSPSGGGSYEQYF. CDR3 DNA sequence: TGTGCCAGCAGCCCTAGTGGCGGGGGCTCCTACGAGCAGTACTTC.

The CDR3 here is CATSSSGGVQETQYF. The DNA for the CDR3 is TGTGCCACCAGCAGTAGCGGGGGGGTACAAGAGACCCAGTACTTC. V gene TRBV15 combines with J gene TRBJ2-5; TRBD2 matches 11 bases. This CDR3 is built from 15 residues. J lost 2 bases, V lost 3 bases, and 2 bases had no gene match. The V gene's germline CDR1 is LNHNV and CDR2 YYDKDF (reference sequence).